The 23 T cell receptor beta chains below were found in one sample sequenced in a study of blood T cell repertoires in COVID-19. Generated by immunoSEQ multiplex PCR, the TCRdb table keeps only in-frame clones and is missing some. This sample has about 55,000 clones, with about 93% found just once. Material for sequencing was peripheral blood. These receptor sequences come from a human donor with active COVID-19. The donor label of this sample is uncertain.

CDR3 protein: CASTNFGRGRNTEAFF. DNA of the CDR3: TGTGCCAGTACCAATTTCGGCAGGGGCAGGAACACTGAAGCTTTCTTT. The J gene is TRBJ1-1, the V gene TRBV19; a weak D match, TRBD1 (6 bases). The CDR3 is made up of 16 amino acids. Trimming shortened V by 7 bases and J by 1 base, and 19 bases separated the two germline ends. Germline lookup yields CDR1 LNHDA and CDR2 SQIVND (reference sequence).

The chain is built from TRBV5-8 and TRBJ1-1; 9 bases match TRBD1. In germline, CDR1 is SGHTS, CDR2 YDEGEE. With 9 bases clipped from V and 5 bases from J, the junction kept 11 bases outside the gene matches. The CDR3 totals 14 residues. This chain's CDR3 is CAITGGRSRTEAFF. Written as DNA, the CDR3 is TGTGCCATCACAGGGGGCCGGTCGAGGACTGAAGCTTTCTTT.

The V call is TRBV28, the J call TRBJ2-3; the D gene is possibly TRBD1 (6 bases). This CDR3 contains 17 residues. Germline values: CDR1 MDHEN, CDR2 SYDVKM. Trimming removed 2 bases at V and 6 bases at J, with 21 bases between. CDR3 loop: CASSLPPRGSPTDTQYF. The CDR3 DNA sequence: TGTGCCAGCAGTTTACCCCCGAGGGGGTCCCCTACCGATACGCAGTATTTT.

The chain links TRBV5-8 to TRBJ1-5, with 8 nucleotides matching TRBD1. Germline V CDR1 and CDR2: SGHTS, YDEGEE. The V gene end was trimmed by 5 bases and the J gene end by 0 bases; junction bases not matched to a gene: 4. This CDR3 has 15 amino acids. DNA of the CDR3: TGTGCCAGCAGTCGTGGGACAGGTAGCAATCAGCCCCAGCATTTT. It yields the protein CASSRGTGSNQPQHF. The variable domain in full, completed from reference TRBV5-8 and TRBJ1-5, reads EAGVTQSPTHLIKTRGQQATLRCSPISGHTSVYWYQQALGLGLQFLLWYDEGEERNRGNFPPRFSGRQFPNYSSELNVNALELEDSALYLCASSRGTGSNQPQHFGDGTRLSIL.

This chain joins TRBV18 and TRBJ2-7, with 8 bases matching TRBD2. This CDR3 has 16 residues. The V segment lost 3 bases and the J segment 1 base; nucleotides outside the gene matches: 8. The germline V gene has CDR1 KGHSH and CDR2 LQKENI. CDR3 in amino acids: CASSPGVTSGSYEQYF. The CDR3, as DNA: TGTGCCAGCTCACCTGGTGTAACTAGCGGATCCTACGAGCAGTACTTC.

The chain uses TRBV6-2 or TRBV6-3 and TRBJ2-7, with 7 positions matching TRBD2. Losses at the gene ends were 0 bases for V and 4 bases for J; bases not matched to a gene: 3. The CDR3 runs to 14 residues. The V gene's germline CDR1 is MNHEY and CDR2 SVGEGT. CDR3 amino acids: CASSYSIGGYEQYV. The CDR3 nucleotides read TGTGCCAGCAGTTACTCGATCGGGGGGTACGAGCAGTACGTC.

The chain carries TRBV10-3 and TRBJ2-7, with unresolved D. Germline-derived CDR1 and CDR2 are ENHRY and SYGVKD. The V gene lost 0 bases and the J gene lost 5 bases, with 11 bases spanning the gap. The CDR3 sequence is 14 residues long. The CDR3 DNA sequence: TGTGCCATCAGTGAGTCGATCCCCACAGACGAGCAGTACTTC. Translated, it gives CAISESIPTDEQYF.

The DNA for the CDR3 is TGTGCCAGCAGTTACGGGGGCCATGAAAAACTGTTTTTT. Residues: CASSYGGHEKLFF. The J gene is TRBJ1-4, the V gene TRBV6-5; the D gene is possibly TRBD1 (6 bases). Germline V gene data show CDR1 as MNHEY and CDR2 as SVGAGI. The V and J ends lost 2 bases and 6 bases respectively, with 7 bases between them. CDR3 length equals 13 residues.

A note on this clone: One end of the junction fails to match germline, which may point to a read error. The V gene is TRBV6-2 or TRBV6-3, the J gene TRBJ2-5; the D gene is possibly TRBD2 (5 bases). There are 12 residues in the CDR3. CDR1 and CDR2 from the germline V gene are MNHEY and SVGEGT. The chain's CDR3 is CASSYSGRPGDF. DNA of the CDR3: TGTGCCAGCAGTTACTCGGGCAGACCCGGGGACTTC.

This clone was detected a few times. V is TRBV7-3 and J is TRBJ2-1; no definite D call. Germline-derived CDR1 and CDR2 are SGHTA and FQGTGA. The CDR3 has 13 amino acids. Trimming stripped 2 bases from V and 8 bases from J, with 10 bases between. The CDR3 sequence: CASSLSLPDEQFF. CDR3 sequence (DNA): TGTGCCAGCAGCTTATCGCTTCCGGATGAGCAGTTCTTC. Full variable domain (missing parts from reference TRBV7-3 and TRBJ2-1): GAGVSQTPSNKVTEKGKYVELRCDPISGHTALYWYRQSLGQGPEFLIYFQGTGAADDSGLPNDRFFAVRPEGSVSTLKIQRTERGDSAVYLCASSLSLPDEQFFGPGTRLTVL.

The J gene is TRBJ2-3, the V gene TRBV6-4; perhaps TRBD1 as D (6 bases). The CDR3 is made up of 15 amino acids. The germline CDR1 and CDR2 sequences are MRHNA and SNTAGT. Deletions cut 6 bases from V and 2 bases from J, with 15 bases between. CDR3 bases: TGTGCCAGCAGAGCCGGACAGAGTGACACAGATACGCAGTATTTT. This codes for CASRAGQSDTDTQYF.

The chain is built from TRBV27 and TRBJ1-5, with D possibly TRBD1 on 6 matching bases. Trimming removed 2 bases at V and 6 bases at J, with 14 bases between. CDR3 length: 15 residues. Per the germline V gene, CDR1 is MNHEY and CDR2 is SMNVEV (reference sequence). CDR3 coding DNA: TGTGCCAGCAGTTTACGAGAGGGGGGGAGTCAGCCCCAGCATTTT. As protein: CASSLREGGSQPQHF.

The V and J genes are TRBV10-3 and TRBJ1-2; possibly TRBD1 for D (5 bases). Germline CDR1 and CDR2: ENHRY and SYGVKD. Trimming removed 4 bases at V and 2 bases at J, with 14 bases between. The CDR3 is 15 amino acids. CDR3 in amino acids: CAISGGDGSNYGYTF. DNA for the CDR3: TGTGCCATCAGTGGCGGGGACGGTTCAAACTATGGCTACACCTTC.

V gene TRBV9 combines with J gene TRBJ2-1; 7 bases agree with TRBD1. This CDR3 spans 16 amino acids. Per the germline V gene, CDR1 is SGDLS and CDR2 is YYNGEE. Losses at the gene ends were 4 bases for V and 7 bases for J; bases not matched to a gene: 14. The CDR3 DNA sequence: TGTGCCAGCAGCCTTATAGGACAGGCCCTCGGGAATGAGCAGTTCTTC. This sequence encodes CASSLIGQALGNEQFF.

The chain combines TRBV11-2 with TRBJ2-7, with a weak D call TRBD2 (5 bases). Germline V lookup: CDR1 SGHAT, CDR2 FQNNGV. The ends were cut back, 8 bases at V and 5 bases at J, with 16 bases in the middle. CDR3 size: 13 residues. As DNA, the CDR3 is TGTGCCAGCGGAACTGAGGGCGCCCACGAGCAGTACTTC. Its translation is CASGTEGAHEQYF.

This chain uses TRBV4-1 with TRBJ2-2; tentative D call: TRBD2 (6 bases). The CDR3 has 14 residues. The V gene's germline CDR1 is MGHRA and CDR2 YSYEKL. V lost 6 bases and J 3 bases, leaving 11 bases between the germline ends. In DNA form, the CDR3 reads TGCGCCAGCAGAAAGACTAGGGACACCGGGGAGCTGTTTTTT. It translates to CASRKTRDTGELFF.

This chain joins TRBV7-2 and TRBJ1-5; D ambiguous. The V and J ends lost 5 bases and 3 bases respectively, with 11 bases between them. In germline, CDR1 is SGHTA, CDR2 FQGNSA. The CDR3 covers 14 residues. CDR3 amino acids: CASSPIELNQPQHF. DNA for the CDR3: TGTGCCAGCAGCCCTATTGAGCTCAATCAGCCCCAGCATTTT. Full variable domain (missing parts from reference TRBV7-2 and TRBJ1-5): GAGVSQSPSNKVTEKGKDVELRCDPISGHTALYWYRQSLGQGLEFLIYFQGNSAPDKSGLPSDRFSAERTGGSVSTLTIQRTQQEDSAVYLCASSPIELNQPQHFGDGTRLSIL.

This chain links TRBV5-1 with TRBJ1-3, with TRBD1 identical over 10 bases. Trimming took 4 bases from V and 4 from J; bases not matched to a gene: 8. This CDR3 has 16 amino acids. Germline CDR1 and CDR2: SGHRS and YFSETQ. The CDR3 loop is CASSPGRTGGGNTIYF. DNA for the CDR3: TGCGCCAGCAGCCCTGGGCGGACAGGGGGAGGAAACACCATATATTTT.

This clone came up a few times. The genes are TRBV7-9 and TRBJ2-1; 9 bases agree with TRBD1. Germline V gene lookup returns CDR1 SEHNR and CDR2 FQNEAQ (reference sequence). The CDR3 spans 15 residues. The junction had 6 bases not matched to a gene; V was cut back by 1 base and J by 8 bases. This chain's CDR3 is CASSLDGTGRHEQFF. In nucleotides, the CDR3 is TGTGCCAGCAGCTTAGATGGGACAGGGCGCCATGAGCAGTTCTTC.

This clone was found once. The genes are TRBV6-5 and TRBJ1-5, with D tentatively TRBD1 (5 bases). Trimming pared 7 bases from V and 5 bases from J, leaving 12 bases between. The CDR3 runs 13 residues. Germline lookup yields CDR1 MNHEY and CDR2 SVGAGI. CDR3 region: CASTSGRYQPQHF. CDR3 coding DNA: TGTGCCAGCACCTCAGGGAGGTATCAGCCCCAGCATTTT.

The CDR3 is CASSGTGGTGELFF. CDR3 sequence (DNA): TGTGCCAGCAGCGGGACAGGGGGCACCGGGGAGCTGTTTTTT. The chain joins TRBV11-3 to TRBJ2-2; TRBD1 agrees at 11 bases. Trimming removed 5 bases from V and 4 bases from J; junction bases left unmatched: 0. Per germline, CDR1 SGHNT and CDR2 YENEEA. The CDR3 loop spans 14 amino acids.

This chain connects TRBV7-9 to TRBJ1-1; D gene ambiguous. The germline gives CDR1 SEHNR, CDR2 FQNEAQ (reference sequence). V lost 1 base, J lost 1 base, and 10 bases lay in between. CDR3 size: 15 residues. The CDR3 DNA reads as TGTGCCAGCAGCTTAGTTCCGGGGTCGAACACTGAAGCTTTCTTT. Encoded protein: CASSLVPGSNTEAFF. Full variable domain (outside the CDR3, taken from reference TRBV7-9 and TRBJ1-1): DTGVSQNPRHKITKRGQNVTFRCDPISEHNRLYWYRQTLGQGPEFLTYFQNEAQLEKSRLLSDRFSAERPKGSFSTLEIQRTEQGDSAMYLCASSLVPGSNTEAFFGQGTRLTVV.

This chain uses TRBV2 with TRBJ1-2, with D hard to call. Per the germline V gene, CDR1 is SNHLY and CDR2 is FYNNEI. CDR3 length: 14 amino acids. V was clipped by 1 base and J by 8 bases, with 14 bases between them. The CDR3 sequence is CASSEDPRGEGYTF. The CDR3 DNA is TGTGCCAGCAGTGAAGACCCACGGGGTGAGGGCTACACCTTC. Full variable domain (rest looked up from reference TRBV2 and TRBJ1-2): EPEVTQTPSHQVTQMGQEVILRCVPISNHLYFYWYRQILGQKVEFLVSFYNNEISEKSEIFDDQFSVERPDGSNFTLKIRSTKLEDSAMYFCASSEDPRGEGYTFGSGTRLTVV.